This passage covers 30 T cell receptor beta chains from one sample sequenced in a study of response to subunit inactivated influenza vaccine. TCRdb reprocessed the RT-PCR reads via MiXCR and lists one record per CDR3 protein. The repertoire holds about 540,000 distinct CDR3 sequences, with approximately 24% as singletons. These same data were also listed under a study on T cells expressing NK-cell markers. As that study records: 5'RACE template switching with UMIs produced the TCR beta cDNA.

The specimen comprised CD4+ T cells sorted from PBMCs, sampled approximately 12 days after vaccination. The receptors shown here come from a man over 45 who received an inactivated influenza vaccine.

This clonotype was detected a few times. The rearrangement joins TRBV7-9 to TRBJ1-1; TRBD1 aligns across 8 bases. V was pared by 1 base and J by 0 bases, with 7 bases of the junction left unmatched. The CDR3 is 17 residues long. Germline V CDR1 and CDR2: SEHNR, FQNEAQ (reference sequence). The DNA of the CDR3 is TGTGCCAGCAGCTTAGGGCTTGACAGGGGATTGAACACTGAAGCTTTCTTT. Amino acid sequence: CASSLGLDRGLNTEAFF.

The chain joins TRBV12-3 or TRBV12-4 to TRBJ1-5; D remains ambiguous. Trimming removed 3 bases from V and 1 base from J, with 10 bases in between. The CDR3 totals 15 residues. The CDR3 DNA reads as TGTGCCAGCAGTTTCTGGCCGAAAAGCAATCAGCCCCAGCATTTT. Its translation: CASSFWPKSNQPQHF.

The table lists this clonotype with many counts. This chain uses TRBV12-3 or TRBV12-4 with TRBJ2-7; 10 bases are shared with TRBD2. The length of the CDR3 is 14 residues. V was pared by 3 bases and J by 3 bases, with 2 bases of the junction left unmatched. The CDR3 DNA reads TGTGCCAGCAGTTTTAGCGGGAGGAGCTACGAGCAGTACTTC. Translation gives CASSFSGRSYEQYF.

The chain has TRBV28 and TRBJ2-4; TRBD1 matches 7 bases. CDR3 length: 16 amino acids. CDR1 MDHEN and CDR2 SYDVKM come from the germline V gene. V was clipped by 3 bases and J by 3 bases; unmatched bases: 8. The CDR3 region is CASSFSGQVDKNIQYF. DNA for the CDR3: TGTGCCAGCAGTTTCTCAGGACAGGTCGACAAAAACATTCAGTACTTC.

In this sample, this clonotype turned up many times. The rearrangement links TRBV20-1 to TRBJ2-3; possibly TRBD2 for D (5 bases). This CDR3 has 14 residues. V was pared by 1 base and J by 1 base, with 9 bases between. The V gene's germline CDR1 is DFQATT and CDR2 SNEGSKA (reference sequence). The CDR3 sequence is CSARVARGTDTQYF. DNA of the CDR3: TGCAGTGCTAGAGTAGCGAGAGGCACAGATACGCAGTATTTT.

This clonotype was seen a handful of times. This chain joins TRBV12-5 and TRBJ2-5, with D uncertain. V gave up 1 base and J gave up 2 bases, with 5 bases separating them. The CDR3 spans 13 residues. Germline CDR1 reads LGHNT; CDR2 reads FRNRAP. In nucleotides, the CDR3 is TGTGCTAGTGGTTTGGGGAAGCAAGAGACCCAGTACTTC. Translated: CASGLGKQETQYF.

This chain connects TRBV4-2 to TRBJ2-5; TRBD1 is a possible D gene (6 bases). The germline V and J ends were trimmed by 8 bases and 5 bases, with 18 bases remaining between them. This CDR3 has 14 residues. Germline V gene data show CDR1 as LGHNA and CDR2 as YNFKEQ. CDR3 residues: CASRSGEGDETQYF. The CDR3 bases are TGTGCCAGCCGAAGTGGAGAGGGGGACGAGACCCAGTACTTC.

The rearrangement links TRBV30 to TRBJ2-7; the D gene is possibly TRBD2 (6 bases). The CDR3 totals 14 residues. CDR1 is GTSNPN and CDR2 is SVGIG in the germline V gene (reference sequence). Trimming removed 0 bases from V and 2 bases from J, with 11 bases in between. CDR3 loop: CAWSVRRDPYEQYF. The DNA for the CDR3 is TGTGCCTGGAGTGTACGGCGGGATCCCTACGAGCAGTACTTC.

The genes are TRBV4-1 and TRBJ1-5, with D perhaps TRBD1 (5 bases). Trimming cost V 4 bases and J 2 bases, with 15 bases left between them. CDR1 is MGHRA and CDR2 is YSYEKL in the germline V gene. The CDR3 length is 16 residues. CDR3 coding DNA: TGCGCCAGCAGCCCAAGCCCCGGGGGGGGCAATCAGCCCCAGCATTTT. Protein sequence: CASSPSPGGGNQPQHF.

This clonotype occurred a few times. V gene TRBV24-1 combines with J gene TRBJ2-1; TRBD2 agrees at 8 bases. The ends lost 3 bases at V and 0 bases at J; junction bases unmatched: 9. The CDR3 loop spans 18 amino acids. The germline V gene encodes CDR1 KGHDR and CDR2 SFDVKD. The CDR3 region has the DNA TGTGCCACCAGTGATAACGGGAGGGCCAGGATCTCCTACAATGAGCAGTTCTTC. Encoded protein: CATSDNGRARISYNEQFF.

The sample holds many counts of this clonotype. The V and J genes are TRBV5-1 and TRBJ2-5, with 8 bases lining up with TRBD1. Per germline, CDR1 SGHRS and CDR2 YFSETQ. The V segment lost 4 bases and the J segment 2 bases; nucleotides outside the gene matches: 1. This CDR3 is built from 13 residues. The CDR3: CASSRTGQETQYF. The CDR3 DNA sequence: TGCGCCAGCAGCCGGACAGGGCAAGAGACCCAGTACTTC.

The CDR3, as DNA: TGTGCCAGCAGTTCCACGACAGGTGAAGCTTTCTTT. This sequence encodes CASSSTTGEAFF. The J gene is TRBJ1-1, the V gene TRBV6-2 or TRBV6-3; the D gene is possibly TRBD1 (6 bases). The CDR3 loop spans 12 amino acids. The V gene's germline CDR1 is MNHEY and CDR2 SVGEGT. V lost 4 bases and J lost 7, with 10 bases in between.

The chain combines TRBV7-3 with TRBJ2-1; 11 bases line up with TRBD2. Germline assignment: CDR1 SGHTA and CDR2 FQGTGA. This CDR3 contains 15 residues. With V trimmed by 4 bases and J by 8 bases, 7 bases remained unmatched. The CDR3 DNA sequence: TGTGCCAGCAGCTCGACTAGCGGGAATTTGGATGAGCAGTTCTTC. Residues: CASSSTSGNLDEQFF.

This chain uses TRBV7-7 with TRBJ2-3; D unclear. Germline lookup yields CDR1 SSHAT and CDR2 FNYEAQ (reference sequence). The CDR3 covers 13 residues. The germline V and J ends were trimmed by 1 base and 1 base, with 3 bases remaining between them. CDR3: CASSLERTDTQYF. The CDR3 DNA reads as TGTGCCAGCAGCTTAGAGCGCACAGATACGCAGTATTTT. The full variable domain, rest sourced from reference TRBV7-7 and TRBJ2-3, is GAGVSQSPRYKVTKRGQDVTLRCDPISSHATLYWYQQALGQGPEFLTYFNYEAQPDKSGLPSDRFSAERPEGSISTLTIQRTEQRDSAMYRCASSLERTDTQYFGPGTRLTVL.

This sequence joins TRBV5-1 and TRBJ2-5, with 14 nucleotides matching TRBD2. The length of the CDR3 is 17 residues. Germline CDR1 is SGHRS and CDR2 is YFSETQ. V was pared by 4 bases and J by 1 base, with 6 bases of the junction left unmatched. The CDR3 sequence: CASSPGGLAGGQETQYF. CDR3 nucleotides: TGCGCCAGCAGCCCCGGTGGACTAGCGGGGGGCCAAGAGACCCAGTACTTC. The full variable domain, rest sourced from reference TRBV5-1 and TRBJ2-5, is KAGVTQTPRYLIKTRGQQVTLSCSPISGHRSVSWYQQTPGQGLQFLFEYFSETQRNKGNFPGRFSGRQFSNSRSEMNVSTLELGDSALYLCASSPGGLAGGQETQYFGPGTRLLVL.

This chain uses TRBV4-1 with TRBJ2-7, with D perhaps matching TRBD2 (5 bases). Trimming left V 0 bases short and J 7 bases short, with 16 bases between. CDR1 and CDR2 (germline): MGHRA, YSYEKL. The CDR3 runs to 15 residues. The CDR3 nucleotides are TGCGCCAGCAGCCAAGATTGGGCCGGACTCAGAGAGCAGTACTTC. Translation: CASSQDWAGLREQYF.

The chain joins TRBV7-2 to TRBJ2-3; 7 bases are shared with TRBD2. CDR3 size: 16 residues. V lost 1 base, J lost 9 bases, and 13 bases stayed unmatched. Germline lookup yields CDR1 SGHTA and CDR2 FQGNSA. The CDR3 region has the DNA TGTGCCAGCAGCTTAGAAGGGGCTAGCGGCCCGAGGACGCAGTATTTT. Translation gives CASSLEGASGPRTQYF.

J is TRBJ2-5 and V is TRBV2; D is possibly TRBD1 (5 bases). CDR1 and CDR2 (germline): SNHLY, FYNNEI. V was shortened by 4 bases and J by 5 bases, with 14 bases between the two germline ends. CDR3 length: 14 amino acids. In DNA form, the CDR3 reads TGTGCCAGCAGTGCAATCCAGGGAAGGGAGACCCAGTACTTC. This sequence encodes CASSAIQGRETQYF.

The genes are TRBV7-6 and TRBJ2-2, with TRBD1 as a possible D gene (5 bases). Trimming left V 1 base short and J 3 bases short, with 9 bases between. The germline CDR1 and CDR2 sequences are SGHVS and FNYEAQ. The CDR3 consists of 15 residues. Written as DNA, the CDR3 is TGTGCCAGCAGCTTAGAAGACAGCTACACCGGGGAGCTGTTTTTT. Translating it yields CASSLEDSYTGELFF.

In its sample, this clonotype was seen a few times. V usage is TRBV5-6 and J usage is TRBJ2-7; D perhaps matches TRBD1 (7 bases). The CDR3 consists of 14 residues. Trimming removed 2 bases from V and 3 bases from J, with 12 bases in between. Germline V lookup: CDR1 SGHDT, CDR2 YYEEEE. The DNA of the CDR3 is TGTGCCAGCAGCTTTAGACAGGGACTCTACGAGCAGTACTTC. This encodes CASSFRQGLYEQYF.

This clonotype turned up a few times. This chain's CDR3 is CASSHTQGKLFF. The CDR3 DNA sequence: TGTGCCAGCAGCCACACACAGGGGAAACTGTTTTTT. The chain couples TRBV3-1 to TRBJ1-4; TRBD1 matches 7 bases. This CDR3 contains 12 residues. CDR1 and CDR2 (germline): LGHDT, YNNKEL (reference sequence). With 3 bases clipped from V and 11 bases from J, the junction kept 3 bases outside the gene matches.

This clonotype was counted ten times or more. The chain employs TRBV7-9 and TRBJ2-3; D unresolved. CDR1 SEHNR and CDR2 FQNEAQ come from the germline V gene (reference sequence). This CDR3 is 12 amino acids long. The V end lost 0 bases, the J end lost 4 bases, and 2 bases lay between the germline ends. For the CDR3, the DNA is TGTGCCAGCAGCTTAGCCCCAGATACGCAGTATTTT. It yields the protein CASSLAPDTQYF.

In this sample, this clonotype turned up many times. The chain has TRBV4-1 and TRBJ1-3; D ambiguous. CDR1 and CDR2 (germline): MGHRA, YSYEKL. V gave up 0 bases and J gave up 0 bases, with 6 bases separating them. The CDR3 covers 15 residues. CDR3 sequence (DNA): TGCGCCAGCAGCCAAGACGGTAACTCTGGAAACACCATATATTTT. This gives the protein CASSQDGNSGNTIYF.

This rearrangement joins TRBV2 to TRBJ2-7, with 7 bases lining up with TRBD2. Trimming removed 7 bases from V and 9 bases from J; junction bases left unmatched: 21. The germline V gene encodes CDR1 SNHLY and CDR2 FYNNEI. This CDR3 has 16 amino acids. Here the CDR3 reads CASTASSPTTTSVQYF. The CDR3 nucleotides are TGTGCCAGCACGGCCAGCAGTCCGACAACAACTAGCGTGCAGTACTTC.

This clonotype has a handful of counts. The chain employs TRBV12-3 or TRBV12-4 and TRBJ2-2; TRBD1 is a possible D gene (6 bases). V gave up 8 bases and J gave up 5 bases, with 15 bases separating them. The CDR3 runs to 14 residues. The CDR3 protein is CASSAQGWTGELFF. In DNA, the CDR3 is TGTGCCAGCTCGGCTCAGGGGTGGACCGGGGAGCTGTTTTTT.

The genes are TRBV6-2 or TRBV6-3 and TRBJ2-5; 8 bases line up with TRBD1. The CDR3 totals 15 residues. J gave up 5 bases and V 4 bases, and 9 bases lay outside the gene matches. CDR1 is MNHEY and CDR2 is SVGEGT in the germline V gene. CDR3 nucleotide sequence: TGTGCCAGCAGTTCCTCCGGACAGGGATCGGAGACCCAGTACTTC. Its protein product is CASSSSGQGSETQYF.

This chain links TRBV29-1 with TRBJ2-3; tentatively, D is TRBD2 (6 bases). The CDR3 runs 13 residues. Deletions cut 1 base from V and 3 bases from J, with 8 bases between. Germline CDR1 is SQVTM and CDR2 is ANQGSEA. The CDR3 DNA reads TGCAGCGTTGAAGCGGGAGTAACAGATACGCAGTATTTT. It encodes CSVEAGVTDTQYF.

This clonotype has only a few counts. The rearrangement links TRBV15 to TRBJ2-4; TRBD1 matches 8 bases. Germline V CDR1 and CDR2: LNHNV, YYDKDF (reference sequence). This CDR3 contains 15 residues. J lost 0 bases, V lost 6 bases, and 4 bases had no gene match. The CDR3 DNA reads TGTGCCACCAGAGTACAGGGGGAAGCCAAAAACATTCAGTACTTC. It is translated as CATRVQGEAKNIQYF. The full variable domain, in which reference TRBV15 and TRBJ2-4 provide the parts outside the CDR3, is DAMVIQNPRYQVTQFGKPVTLSCSQTLNHNVMYWYQQKSSQAPKLLFHYYDKDFNNEADTPDNFQSRRPNTSFCFLDIRSPGLGDTAMYLCATRVQGEAKNIQYFGAGTRLSVL.

This clonotype was detected only a few times. The CDR3 DNA sequence: TGCGCCAGCAGCTTGGATATCGCTTCCGTTCCCTACGAGCAGTACTTC. Translating it yields CASSLDIASVPYEQYF. The chain links TRBV5-1 to TRBJ2-7, with unresolved D. CDR3 length equals 16 residues. Germline loops: CDR1 SGHRS, CDR2 YFSETQ. V shed 0 bases and J shed 2 bases, with 15 bases lying between them.

V and J are TRBV12-3 or TRBV12-4 and TRBJ2-5, with 13 bases fitting TRBD2. The CDR3 extends over 16 amino acids. V gave up 5 bases and J gave up 7 bases; unmatched junction bases: 10. CDR3 DNA sequence: TGTGCCAGCAGTCCGACTAGCGGGGGGCGGGTGGTGACCCAGTACTTC. Translating gives CASSPTSGGRVVTQYF.